This note documents a single T cell receptor beta chain sequence. This sample stems from a study of PD-L1 blockade in urothelial cancer. Study details: Blood samples had a median of about 150,000 T cells.

Germline V gene data show CDR1 as LNHDA and CDR2 as SQIVND (reference sequence). V lost 6 bases, J lost 0 bases, and 12 bases lay in between. This CDR3 is built from 15 residues. Produced via immunoSEQ multiplex PCR; TCRdb's table is partial and in-frame only. The repertoire has tens of thousands of clones, about 85% of them found once; the top ten carry 2.6%. Described time point: peripheral blood 6 weeks after treatment start. Disease in patients was locally advanced or metastatic urothelial carcinoma. This receptor was taken from a man aged 65-85 years with urothelial cancer. Source: PBMCs, taken around atezolizumab (anti-PD-L1) treatment. V gene TRBV19 combines with J gene TRBJ1-5; D is undetermined. DNA for the CDR3: TGTGCCAGTAGGGCAGCTAGTTATAGCAATCAGCCCCAGCATTTT. As protein: CASRAASYSNQPQHF.